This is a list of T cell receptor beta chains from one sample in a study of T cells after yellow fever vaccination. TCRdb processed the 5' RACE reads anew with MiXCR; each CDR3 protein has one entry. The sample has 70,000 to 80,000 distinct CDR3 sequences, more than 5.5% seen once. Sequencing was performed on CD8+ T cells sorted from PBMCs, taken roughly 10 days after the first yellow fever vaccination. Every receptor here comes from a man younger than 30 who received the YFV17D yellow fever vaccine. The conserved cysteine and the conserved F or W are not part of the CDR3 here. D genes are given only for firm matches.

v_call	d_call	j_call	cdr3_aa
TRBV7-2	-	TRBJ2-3	ASRPVSGSDTQY
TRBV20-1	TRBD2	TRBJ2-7	SARDRGGQLVDYEQY
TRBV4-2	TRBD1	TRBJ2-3	ASSQEGQGTDTQY
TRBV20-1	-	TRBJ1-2	SAPQWAEARGYT
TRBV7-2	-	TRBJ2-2	ASSLAPLGHRVLTNTGELF
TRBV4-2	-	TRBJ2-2	ASSQVGTANTGELF
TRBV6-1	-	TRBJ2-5	ASQYRVQETQY
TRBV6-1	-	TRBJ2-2	ASREGWTGELF
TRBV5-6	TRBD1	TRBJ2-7	ASRTGYSYEQY
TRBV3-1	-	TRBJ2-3	ASSQMGVEVVDTQY
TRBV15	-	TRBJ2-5	ATSSFSGIHEETQY
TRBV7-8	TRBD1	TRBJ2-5	ASSLRTGTGDPETQY
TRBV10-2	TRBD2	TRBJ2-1	ASSARIAGAPDNEQF
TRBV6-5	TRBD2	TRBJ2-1	ASLGVGGYYNEQF
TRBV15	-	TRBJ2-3	ATSRGAPDTQY
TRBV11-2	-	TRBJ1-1	ASSLAQGVATEAF
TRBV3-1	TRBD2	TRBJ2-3	ASSPWWGAGHTDTQY
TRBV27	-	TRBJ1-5	ASSFPGADQPQH
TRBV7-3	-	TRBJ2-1	ASRPGQNNEQF
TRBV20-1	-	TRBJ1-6	SASRWNSPLH
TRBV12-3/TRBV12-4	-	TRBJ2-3	ASSPHSTDTQY
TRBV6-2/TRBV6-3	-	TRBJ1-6	ASIGRGSPLH
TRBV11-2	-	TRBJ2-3	ASSGDGNTDTQY
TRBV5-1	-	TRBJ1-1	ASSTSGAVNTEAF
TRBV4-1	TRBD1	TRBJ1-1	ASSLRDRGPEAF
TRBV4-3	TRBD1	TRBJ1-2	ASSQDWGTGDYGYT
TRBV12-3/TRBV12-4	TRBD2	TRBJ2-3	ATPTSAYTDTQY
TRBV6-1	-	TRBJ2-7	ASSPGPIYEQY
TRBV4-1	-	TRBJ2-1	ASSQALSSYNEQF
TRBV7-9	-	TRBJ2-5	ASSTRPQETQY
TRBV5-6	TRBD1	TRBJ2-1	ASSWRQGGNEQF
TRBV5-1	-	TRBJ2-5	ASSLSLRVETQY
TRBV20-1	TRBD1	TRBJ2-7	SARETGSYEQY
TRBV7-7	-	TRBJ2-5	ASSLTGGRKTQY
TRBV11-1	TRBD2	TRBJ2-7	ASSPPGTSGLLTYEQY
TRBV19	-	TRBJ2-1	ASTAGVYNEQF
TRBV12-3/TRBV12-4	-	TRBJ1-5	ASSLGGGMMPQH
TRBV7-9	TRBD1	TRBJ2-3	ASSRTGVNTDTQY
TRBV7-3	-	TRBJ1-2	ASSFQYGYT
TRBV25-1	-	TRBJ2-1	AMGPGLLYNEQF
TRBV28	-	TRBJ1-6	ASSLEPYNSPLH
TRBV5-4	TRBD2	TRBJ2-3	ASSLSVVLGRGGRVTDTQY